This entry lists 29 T cell receptor beta chains sequenced from one sample in a study of cytomegalovirus exposure and HLA in healthy donors. A multiplex PCR was run with 60 Vbeta primers and 13 Jbeta primers. Assay used: immunoSEQ multiplex PCR; TCRdb lists only in-frame clones, some missing. Of about 55,000 clones in the sample, approximately 80% are singletons; the top ten hold more than 1.4%. Input material: PBMCs. The receptors here all came from a female donor in good health and CMV-seronegative.

The J gene is TRBJ2-2, the V gene TRBV7-9; 8 nucleotides match TRBD1. The CDR3 extends over 15 amino acids. Germline CDR1 reads SEHNR; CDR2 reads FQNEAQ (reference sequence). The trim removed 4 bases at V and 2 bases at J, leaving 3 bases unmatched. The CDR3 nucleotides are TGTGCCAGCAGCTGGACAGGGCTAAACACCGGGGAGCTGTTTTTT. Its translation is CASSWTGLNTGELFF. The variable domain in full, with the rest retrieved from reference TRBV7-9 and TRBJ2-2, is DTGVSQNPRHKITKRGQNVTFRCDPISEHNRLYWYRQTLGQGPEFLTYFQNEAQLEKSRLLSDRFSAERPKGSFSTLEIQRTEQGDSAMYLCASSWTGLNTGELFFGEGSRLTVL.

This clone was recorded a few times. The V gene is TRBV6-1, the J gene TRBJ2-1; D is perhaps TRBD2 (6 bases). Germline V CDR1 and CDR2: MNHNS, SASEGT. The CDR3 has 15 residues. The V gene lost 6 bases and the J gene lost 7 bases, with 19 bases spanning the gap. For the CDR3, the DNA is TGTGCCAGCAGCAAGACTAGGGAGATATGGAATGAGCAGTTCTTC. Translation gives CASSKTREIWNEQFF.

The chain couples TRBV7-2 to TRBJ2-5, with TRBD2 identical over 15 bases. The CDR3 spans 18 residues. Trimming took 4 bases from V and 2 from J; bases not matched to a gene: 8. CDR1 is SGHTA and CDR2 is FQGNSA in the germline V gene. The CDR3 region is CASSSPGLAGGVQETQYF. CDR3 coding DNA: TGTGCCAGCAGCTCACCGGGACTAGCGGGGGGCGTACAAGAGACCCAGTACTTC. Supplemented by reference TRBV7-2 and TRBJ2-5, the full variable domain reads GAGVSQSPSNKVTEKGKDVELRCDPISGHTALYWYRQSLGQGLEFLIYFQGNSAPDKSGLPSDRFSAERTGGSVSTLTIQRTQQEDSAVYLCASSSPGLAGGVQETQYFGPGTRLLVL.

V gene TRBV5-1 combines with J gene TRBJ1-1; weak D call: TRBD1 (5 bases). CDR1 and CDR2 from the germline V gene are SGHRS and YFSETQ. V was shortened by 4 bases and J by 0 bases, with 13 bases between the two germline ends. CDR3 length: 15 amino acids. CDR3 nucleotide sequence: TGCGCCAGCAGCCACCCCGACAGAGTGAACACTGAAGCTTTCTTT. As protein: CASSHPDRVNTEAFF.

The chain has TRBV2 and TRBJ2-7; 8 nucleotides line up with TRBD2. The trim removed 10 bases at V and 2 bases at J, leaving 4 bases unmatched. CDR1 is SNHLY, CDR2 FYNNEI, per germline. This CDR3 has 12 amino acids. The CDR3 DNA sequence: TGTGCCACCGCGGGGGGACCCTACGAGCAGTACTTC. It encodes CATAGGPYEQYF.

The chain combines TRBV30 with TRBJ1-2; maybe TRBD1 (5 bases). V shed 2 bases and J shed 8 bases, with 9 bases lying between them. CDR1 and CDR2 from the germline V gene are GTSNPN and SVGIG (reference sequence). The CDR3 runs 11 residues. The chain's CDR3 is CAWSRGWGYTF. The CDR3 DNA reads TGTGCCTGGAGTCGGGGGTGGGGCTACACCTTC. The variable domain in full, completed from reference TRBV30 and TRBJ1-2, reads SQTIHQWPATLVQPVGSPLSLECTVEGTSNPNLYWYRQAAGRGLQLLFYSVGIGQISSEVPQNLSASRPQDRQFILSSKKLLLSDSGFYLCAWSRGWGYTFGSGTRLTVV.

The V call is TRBV27, the J call TRBJ2-7; perhaps TRBD1 as D (5 bases). The V gene lost 8 bases and the J gene lost 10 bases, with 12 bases spanning the gap. The V gene's germline CDR1 is MNHEY and CDR2 SMNVEV (reference sequence). The CDR3 loop spans 10 amino acids. CDR3 DNA: TGTGCCAGCGGTTCCAGGGAACAGTACTTC. As protein: CASGSREQYF.

The chain joins TRBV25-1 to TRBJ1-4, with a tentative D call TRBD1 (5 bases). V lost 4 bases and J lost 0, with 9 bases in between. The CDR3 length is 15 residues. Per germline, CDR1 MGHDK and CDR2 SYGVNS. As DNA, the CDR3 is TGTGCCAGCAGTGGACAGATTTCAACTAATGAAAAACTGTTTTTT. Its translation: CASSGQISTNEKLFF.

The chain links TRBV5-1 to TRBJ1-2; 7 bases are a match to TRBD1. The CDR3 extends over 14 amino acids. Germline CDR1 SGHRS, CDR2 YFSETQ. The V segment lost 4 bases and the J segment 10 bases; nucleotides outside the gene matches: 13. Here the CDR3 DNA reads TGCGCCAGCAGCGCTAGCGGGACAGCCCGTGCCTACACCTTC. It encodes CASSASGTARAYTF.

This chain connects TRBV27 to TRBJ2-7; 7 bases are a match to TRBD2. The CDR3 is made up of 18 amino acids. The germline CDR1 and CDR2 sequences are MNHEY and SMNVEV (reference sequence). V was clipped by 1 base and J by 5 bases; unmatched bases: 17. The CDR3 is CASSLYGRGTRRGDEQYF. The CDR3 nucleotides read TGTGCCAGCAGTTTATATGGGCGTGGGACGCGACGGGGGGACGAGCAGTACTTC.

The chain is built from TRBV4-3 and TRBJ1-5; 7 bases map to TRBD1. Unmatched junction bases numbered 9, after V lost 0 bases and J lost 1 base. The germline CDR1 and CDR2 sequences are LGHNA and YSLEER. The CDR3 spans 18 residues. In nucleotides, the CDR3 is TGCGCCAGCAGCCAAGATCTTCGGCAGGGGGGAAGCAATCAGCCCCAGCATTTT. The encoded protein is CASSQDLRQGGSNQPQHF.

This rearrangement joins TRBV12-5 to TRBJ1-1, with D maybe TRBD1 (6 bases). V lost 5 bases and J 1 base, leaving 17 bases between the germline ends. The CDR3 has 16 amino acids. Germline lookup yields CDR1 LGHNT and CDR2 FRNRAP. The chain's CDR3 is CASGPNGQLQNTEAFF. The DNA of the CDR3 is TGTGCTAGTGGTCCCAACGGACAGCTTCAGAACACTGAAGCTTTCTTT.

This sequence joins TRBV11-1 and TRBJ2-2; possibly TRBD1 for D (6 bases). The V gene's germline CDR1 is SGHAT and CDR2 FQDESV (reference sequence). The CDR3 has 15 amino acids. Deletions cut 3 bases from V and 0 bases from J, with 8 bases between. CDR3 DNA sequence: TGTGCCAGCAGCTTGGGACAACCGAACACCGGGGAGCTGTTTTTT. The encoded protein is CASSLGQPNTGELFF.

The rearrangement links TRBV5-1 to TRBJ2-5, with 7 nucleotides matching TRBD1. V gave up 1 base and J gave up 4 bases; unmatched junction bases: 4. The CDR3 totals 14 residues. The germline CDR1 and CDR2 sequences are SGHRS and YFSETQ. CDR3 DNA sequence: TGCGCCAGCAGCTTGCCCCGACAGGGAGAGACCCAGTACTTC. Amino acid sequence: CASSLPRQGETQYF.

The CDR3 sequence: CASKYGGQGAGTQYF. DNA for the CDR3: TGTGCCTCCAAATACGGGGGACAGGGAGCAGGTACGCAGTATTTT. This chain links TRBV5-4 with TRBJ2-3; 9 bases map to TRBD1. The germline gives CDR1 SGHNT, CDR2 YYREEE (reference sequence). Trimming took 10 bases from V and 8 from J; bases not matched to a gene: 17. The CDR3 length is 15 residues.

The rearrangement joins TRBV13 to TRBJ1-4; the match to TRBD1 covers 9 bases. CDR3 length: 15 amino acids. Germline CDR1 PRHDT, CDR2 FYEKMQ (reference sequence). The ends lost 5 bases at V and 7 bases at J; junction bases unmatched: 8. CDR3 coding DNA: TGTGCCAGCAGCCCCCGGGACAGGGACGGTGAAAAACTGTTTTTT. It is translated as CASSPRDRDGEKLFF.

The chain is built from TRBV4-2 and TRBJ1-3; D remains ambiguous. V was pared by 4 bases and J by 2 bases, with 12 bases between. CDR3 length: 15 residues. The germline V gene has CDR1 LGHNA and CDR2 YNFKEQ. CDR3 region: CASSLELIPGNTIYF. Written as DNA, the CDR3 is TGTGCCAGCAGCCTCGAACTGATTCCTGGAAACACCATATATTTT.

The chain employs TRBV4-1 and TRBJ2-7, with D tentatively TRBD1 (5 bases). This CDR3 comprises 14 residues. V was cut by 1 base and J by 1 base, with 8 bases left in between. The germline CDR1 and CDR2 sequences are MGHRA and YSYEKL. CDR3 sequence reads: CASSQADSSYEQYF. The CDR3 nucleotides are TGCGCCAGCAGCCAAGCCGACAGTTCCTACGAGCAGTACTTC.

V is TRBV27 and J is TRBJ2-3; 11 bases agree with TRBD2. J lost 6 bases, V lost 4 bases, and 6 bases had no gene match. Germline V CDR1 and CDR2: MNHEY, SMNVEV (reference sequence). This CDR3 region has 15 residues. In nucleotides, the CDR3 is TGTGCCAGCAGTTCTAGCGGGGGGACGCTGGATACGCAGTATTTT. Its protein is CASSSSGGTLDTQYF.

This clone was counted a few times. The chain carries TRBV5-5 and TRBJ2-1; no clear D. With 1 base removed from V and 7 bases from J, the gap between germline ends came to 6 bases. The germline gives CDR1 SGHKS, CDR2 YYEKEE (reference sequence). This CDR3 is 12 amino acids long. CDR3 DNA: TGTGCCAGCAGCTTGTCGTTTAATGAGCAGTTCTTC. Protein: CASSLSFNEQFF.

V gene TRBV5-1 combines with J gene TRBJ1-3; TRBD1 might be the D (5 bases). The CDR3 runs 14 residues. Trimming took 0 bases from V and 4 from J, leaving 8 bases between them. CDR1 and CDR2 from the germline V gene are SGHRS and YFSETQ. The CDR3 sequence: CASSLGREGNTIYF. The CDR3 DNA reads as TGCGCCAGCAGCTTGGGCAGGGAAGGAAACACCATATATTTT.

The chain uses TRBV6-6 and TRBJ1-2; D gene ambiguous. This CDR3 has 13 residues. Trimming took 2 bases from V and 4 from J, leaving 8 bases between them. Germline V gene sequence: CDR1 MNHNY, CDR2 SVGAGI (reference sequence). In DNA, the CDR3 is TGTGCCAGCAGTTACAAGGGAGGCTATGGCTACACCTTC. Its translation is CASSYKGGYGYTF.

In this sample, this clone turned up a few times. V and J are TRBV15 and TRBJ1-6; D gene ambiguous. Germline V gene lookup returns CDR1 LNHNV and CDR2 YYDKDF (reference sequence). This CDR3 has 15 residues. Trimming pared 1 base from V and 7 bases from J, leaving 11 bases between. CDR3 loop: CATSRGGLTNSPLHF. The CDR3 bases are TGTGCCACCAGCAGAGGAGGACTAACCAATTCACCCCTCCACTTT.

The chain combines TRBV19 with TRBJ1-2; 9 bases line up with TRBD1. This CDR3 spans 14 amino acids. Germline CDR1 reads LNHDA; CDR2 reads SQIVND (reference sequence). V shed 3 bases, J shed 4 bases, and the junction held 3 bases outside the gene matches. CDR3 DNA: TGTGCCAGTAGTATGGGGACAGGGATCTATGGCTACACCTTC. It translates to CASSMGTGIYGYTF.

V gene TRBV4-2 combines with J gene TRBJ2-7, with 14 bases fitting TRBD2. Trimming took 6 bases from V and 2 from J; bases not matched to a gene: 0. In germline, CDR1 is LGHNA, CDR2 YNFKEQ. This CDR3 has 14 residues. CDR3 sequence reads: CASRGLAGAYEQYF. CDR3 nucleotides: TGTGCCAGCAGGGGACTAGCGGGGGCCTACGAGCAGTACTTC.

The rearrangement uses TRBV5-1 and TRBJ2-7; TRBD2 aligns across 10 bases. V gave up 5 bases and J gave up 4 bases; unmatched junction bases: 3. The CDR3 length is 13 residues. Looked up from germline, CDR1 is SGHRS and CDR2 is YFSETQ. The CDR3 DNA sequence: TGCGCCAGCAGAGAGCGGGGGGGATACGAGCAGTACTTC. Protein sequence: CASRERGGYEQYF.

The V call is TRBV25-1, the J call TRBJ2-5; 7 bases are shared with TRBD1. The CDR3 consists of 15 residues. The junction had 6 bases not matched to a gene; V was cut back by 5 bases and J by 0 bases. Germline CDR1 reads MGHDK; CDR2 reads SYGVNS. Here the CDR3 reads CASSSGGRYQETQYF. DNA for the CDR3: TGTGCCAGCAGTTCAGGGGGACGGTACCAAGAGACCCAGTACTTC.

This clone was picked up one time. This chain joins TRBV5-1 and TRBJ2-5; 10 nucleotides match TRBD1. Germline V gene lookup returns CDR1 SGHRS and CDR2 YFSETQ. The CDR3 is 15 residues long. Trimming at V came to 2 bases and at J to 2 bases, leaving 3 bases not matched to a gene. CDR3 protein: CASSFGTGVQETQYF. The DNA of the CDR3 is TGCGCCAGCAGCTTCGGGACAGGGGTACAAGAGACCCAGTACTTC. Drawing the rest from reference TRBV5-1 and TRBJ2-5, the complete variable domain is KAGVTQTPRYLIKTRGQQVTLSCSPISGHRSVSWYQQTPGQGLQFLFEYFSETQRNKGNFPGRFSGRQFSNSRSEMNVSTLELGDSALYLCASSFGTGVQETQYFGPGTRLLVL.

The V call is TRBV7-2, the J call TRBJ1-3; D is undetermined. The CDR3 contains 12 residues. V gave up 5 bases and J gave up 2 bases, with 4 bases separating them. Germline V gene sequence: CDR1 SGHTA, CDR2 FQGNSA. The CDR3 is CASSLAGNTIYF. As DNA, the CDR3 is TGTGCCAGCAGCCTCGCTGGAAACACCATATATTTT.